This T cell receptor beta chain was observed in a study of regulatory T cells in long-lasting Graves disease. Study in general: Graves' patients, diagnosed recently, had received antithyroid drugs under 3 months.

Germline CDR1 and CDR2: LGHDT and YNNKEL (reference sequence). V lost 5 bases and J lost 13; bases outside the gene matches: 16. This CDR3 has 15 residues. This clonotype appeared many times. Time point in this sample: newly diagnosed GD, antithyroid drugs for less than 3 months. After RNA was extracted from PBMCs, the TCR library was made from it. Assembly of TCR beta libraries relied on iRepertoire HTBI primers together with Arm-PCR of CDR3 regions. TCRdb reprocessed the multiplex PCR reads with MiXCR, giving one entry per CDR3 protein. The table lists approximately 490,000 distinct CDR3 sequences, roughly 15% of them singletons. This sample also appeared in a second study, on T cells in Graves' hyperthyroidism and ophthalmopathy. That study adds: Clonotypes that were expanded in thyroid above 0.001 mostly appeared in blood too.

The input for sequencing was peripheral blood mononuclear cells (PBMCs), taken at new diagnosis, from a patient treated with antithyroid drugs. V usage is TRBV3-1 and J usage is TRBJ1-1; 10 nucleotides match TRBD1. This receptor was taken from a man between 35 and 55 years old with Graves disease. The CDR3 reads CASSLRPGQGGTGFF. DNA for the CDR3: TGTGCCAGCAGCTTGAGACCCGGACAGGGGGGAACCGGTTTCTTT.